This TCR beta chain was sequenced during a study of blood T cells in healthy people across ages. Trimming cost V 6 bases and J 0 bases, with 8 bases left between them. Germline-derived CDR1 and CDR2 are DFQATT and SNEGSKA (reference sequence). The CDR3 is made up of 13 amino acids. Next came a second PCR, run for about 7 to 12 cycles, which used a sample-barcoded 5' primer along with a J-beta primer mix. TCRdb reprocessed the 5' RACE reads with MiXCR, giving one entry per CDR3 protein. The repertoire has some 760,000 distinct CDR3 sequences, about 25% of them found once; the top ten carry under 10%. The same sample was also studied in work on T cells of mothers and their children.

The sequenced sample consisted of blood. The clonotype originates from a boy between 10 and 17 years old in good health. This chain connects TRBV20-1 to TRBJ1-4; tentative D call: TRBD1 (5 bases). The CDR3 DNA sequence: TGCAGTGCGCGGGGGGCAACTAATGAAAAACTGTTTTTT. Amino acids: CSARGATNEKLFF.